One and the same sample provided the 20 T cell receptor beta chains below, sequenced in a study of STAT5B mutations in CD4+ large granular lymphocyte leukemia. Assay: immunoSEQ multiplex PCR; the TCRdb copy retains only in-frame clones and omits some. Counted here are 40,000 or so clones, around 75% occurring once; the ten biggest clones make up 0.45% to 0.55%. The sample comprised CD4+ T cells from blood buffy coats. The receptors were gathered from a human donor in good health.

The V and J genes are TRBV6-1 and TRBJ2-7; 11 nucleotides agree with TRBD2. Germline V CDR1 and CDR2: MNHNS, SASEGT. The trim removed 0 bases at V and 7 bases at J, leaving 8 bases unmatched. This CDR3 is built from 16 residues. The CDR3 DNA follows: TGTGCCAGCAGTGAAGCCCTAGCGGGGGGTGTGCGAGAGCAGTACTTC. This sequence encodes CASSEALAGGVREQYF.

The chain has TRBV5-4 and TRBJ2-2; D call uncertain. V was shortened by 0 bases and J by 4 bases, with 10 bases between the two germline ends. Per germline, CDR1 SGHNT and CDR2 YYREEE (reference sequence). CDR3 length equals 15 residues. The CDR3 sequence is CASSLDGIGTGELFF. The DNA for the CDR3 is TGTGCCAGCAGCTTGGATGGAATAGGCACCGGGGAGCTGTTTTTT.

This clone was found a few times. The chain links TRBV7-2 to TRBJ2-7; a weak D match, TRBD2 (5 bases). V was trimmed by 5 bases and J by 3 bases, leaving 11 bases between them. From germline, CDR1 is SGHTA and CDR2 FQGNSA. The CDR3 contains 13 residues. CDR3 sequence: CASSPSGYYEQYF. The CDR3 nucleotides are TGTGCCAGCAGCCCAAGCGGTTACTACGAGCAGTACTTC.

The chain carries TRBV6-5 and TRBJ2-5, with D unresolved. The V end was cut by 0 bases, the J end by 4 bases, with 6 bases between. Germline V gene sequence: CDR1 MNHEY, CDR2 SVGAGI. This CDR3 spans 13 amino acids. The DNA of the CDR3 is TGTGCCAGCAGTTACTCTATCGGAGAGACCCAGTACTTC. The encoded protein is CASSYSIGETQYF.

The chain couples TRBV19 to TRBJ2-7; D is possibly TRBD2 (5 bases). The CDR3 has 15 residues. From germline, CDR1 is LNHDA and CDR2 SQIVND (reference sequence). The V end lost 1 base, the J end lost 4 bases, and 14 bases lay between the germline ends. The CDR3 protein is CASSIAGTLRYEQYF. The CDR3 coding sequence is TGTGCCAGTAGTATAGCGGGAACACTGCGGTACGAGCAGTACTTC.

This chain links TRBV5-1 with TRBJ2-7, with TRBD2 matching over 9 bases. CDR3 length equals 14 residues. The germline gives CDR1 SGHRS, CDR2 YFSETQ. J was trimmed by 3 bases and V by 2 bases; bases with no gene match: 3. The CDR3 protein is CASSFSSGDYEQYF. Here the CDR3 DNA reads TGCGCCAGCAGCTTTTCTAGCGGGGACTACGAGCAGTACTTC. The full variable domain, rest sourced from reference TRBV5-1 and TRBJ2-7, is KAGVTQTPRYLIKTRGQQVTLSCSPISGHRSVSWYQQTPGQGLQFLFEYFSETQRNKGNFPGRFSGRQFSNSRSEMNVSTLELGDSALYLCASSFSSGDYEQYFGPGTRLTVT.

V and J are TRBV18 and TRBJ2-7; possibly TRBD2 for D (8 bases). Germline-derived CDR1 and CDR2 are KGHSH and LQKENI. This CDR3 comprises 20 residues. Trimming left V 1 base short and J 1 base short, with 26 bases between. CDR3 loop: CASSPLSGGGLRRGSYEQYF. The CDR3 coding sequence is TGTGCCAGCTCACCACTCTCGGGAGGGGGCCTAAGGAGAGGGTCCTACGAGCAGTACTTC.

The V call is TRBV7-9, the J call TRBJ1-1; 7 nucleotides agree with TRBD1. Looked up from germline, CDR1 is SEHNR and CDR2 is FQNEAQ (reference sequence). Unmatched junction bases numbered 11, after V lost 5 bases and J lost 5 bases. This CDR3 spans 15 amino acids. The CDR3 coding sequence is TGTGCCAGCAGCCCCAGGGGGACCACCGAGACTGAAGCTTTCTTT. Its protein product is CASSPRGTTETEAFF.

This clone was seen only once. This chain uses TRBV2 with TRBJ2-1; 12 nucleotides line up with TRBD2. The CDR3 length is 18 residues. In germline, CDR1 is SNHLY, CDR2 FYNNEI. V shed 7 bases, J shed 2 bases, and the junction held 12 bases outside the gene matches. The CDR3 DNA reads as TGTGCCAGCATGGGGGCTAGCGGGGGGGCTACGACCTACAATGAGCAGTTCTTC. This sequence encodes CASMGASGGATTYNEQFF. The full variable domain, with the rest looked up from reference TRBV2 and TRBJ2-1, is EPEVTQTPSHQVTQMGQEVILRCVPISNHLYFYWYRQILGQKVEFLVSFYNNEISEKSEIFDDQFSVERPDGSNFTLKIRSTKLEDSAMYFCASMGASGGATTYNEQFFGPGTRLTVL.

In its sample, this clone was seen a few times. The CDR3 nucleotides read TGTGCCAGCTCACGAGGATCTCCCCAGCTGGACAATCAGCCCCAGCATTTT. Translating gives CASSRGSPQLDNQPQHF. The chain is built from TRBV18 and TRBJ1-5, with no clear D. The CDR3 contains 17 residues. From germline, CDR1 is KGHSH and CDR2 LQKENI. The V and J ends lost 4 bases and 3 bases respectively, with 19 bases between them.

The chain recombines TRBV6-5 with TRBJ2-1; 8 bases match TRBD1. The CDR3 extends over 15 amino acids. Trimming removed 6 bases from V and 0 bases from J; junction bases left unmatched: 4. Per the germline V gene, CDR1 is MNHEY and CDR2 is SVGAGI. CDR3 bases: TGTGCCAGCAGGGACACAGGGGGCTCCTACAATGAGCAGTTCTTC. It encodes CASRDTGGSYNEQFF.

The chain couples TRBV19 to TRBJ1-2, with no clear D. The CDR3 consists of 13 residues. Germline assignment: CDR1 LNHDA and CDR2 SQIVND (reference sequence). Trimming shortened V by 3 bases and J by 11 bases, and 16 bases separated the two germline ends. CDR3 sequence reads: CASSISGTNRYTF. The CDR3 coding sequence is TGTGCCAGTAGTATTTCTGGTACAAATCGATACACCTTC. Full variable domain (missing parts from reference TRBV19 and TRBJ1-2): DGGITQSPKYLFRKEGQNVTLSCEQNLNHDAMYWYRQDPGQGLRLIYYSQIVNDFQKGDIAEGYSVSREKKESFPLTVTSAQKNPTAFYLCASSISGTNRYTFGSGTRLTVV.

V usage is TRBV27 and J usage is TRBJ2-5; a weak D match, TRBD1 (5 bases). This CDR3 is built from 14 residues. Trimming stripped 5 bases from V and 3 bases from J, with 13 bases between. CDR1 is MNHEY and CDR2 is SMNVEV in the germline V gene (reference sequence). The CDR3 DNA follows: TGTGCCAGCAGTAGACTTGGGGCCGAAGAGACCCAGTACTTC. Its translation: CASSRLGAEETQYF.

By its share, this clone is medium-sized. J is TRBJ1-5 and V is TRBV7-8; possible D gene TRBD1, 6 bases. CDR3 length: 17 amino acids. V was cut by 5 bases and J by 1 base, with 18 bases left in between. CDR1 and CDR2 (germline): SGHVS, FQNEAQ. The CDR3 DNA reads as TGTGCCAGCAGCAACAGGGACCTCTTAATGAGCAATCAGCCCCAGCATTTT. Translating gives CASSNRDLLMSNQPQHF.

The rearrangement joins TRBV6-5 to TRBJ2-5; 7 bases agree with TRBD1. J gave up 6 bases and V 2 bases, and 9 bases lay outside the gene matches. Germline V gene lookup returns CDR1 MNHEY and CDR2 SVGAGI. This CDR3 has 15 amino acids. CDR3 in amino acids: CASSYDQGELKTQYF. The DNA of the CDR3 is TGTGCCAGCAGTTACGATCAGGGGGAATTGAAGACCCAGTACTTC.

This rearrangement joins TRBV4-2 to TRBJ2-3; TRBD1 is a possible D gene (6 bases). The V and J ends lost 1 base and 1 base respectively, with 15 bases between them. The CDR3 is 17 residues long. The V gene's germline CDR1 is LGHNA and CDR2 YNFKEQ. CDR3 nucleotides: TGTGCCAGCAGCCAAGGGCCTCAGGGGAGCGGCACAGATACGCAGTATTTT. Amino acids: CASSQGPQGSGTDTQYF.

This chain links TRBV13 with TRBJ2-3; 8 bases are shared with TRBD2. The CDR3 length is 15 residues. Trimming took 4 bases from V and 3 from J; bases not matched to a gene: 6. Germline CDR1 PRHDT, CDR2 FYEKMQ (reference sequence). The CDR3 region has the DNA TGTGCCAGCAGCTCGAGCGGGAGCGGGACAGATACGCAGTATTTT. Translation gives CASSSSGSGTDTQYF. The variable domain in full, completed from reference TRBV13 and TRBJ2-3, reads AAGVIQSPRHLIKEKRETATLKCYPIPRHDTVYWYQQGPGQDPQFLISFYEKMQSDKGSIPDRFSAQQFSDYHSELNMSSLELGDSALYFCASSSSGSGTDTQYFGPGTRLTVL.

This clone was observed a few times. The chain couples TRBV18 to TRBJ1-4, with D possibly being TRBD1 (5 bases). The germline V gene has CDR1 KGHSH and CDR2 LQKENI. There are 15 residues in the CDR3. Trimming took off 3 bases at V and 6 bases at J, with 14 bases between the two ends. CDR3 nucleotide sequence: TGTGCCAGCTCACCCCCGTACAGGTCGGATGAAAAACTGTTTTTT. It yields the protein CASSPPYRSDEKLFF.

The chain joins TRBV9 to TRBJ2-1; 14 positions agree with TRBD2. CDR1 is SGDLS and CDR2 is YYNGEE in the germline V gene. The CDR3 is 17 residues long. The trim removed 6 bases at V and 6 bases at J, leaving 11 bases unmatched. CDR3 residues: CASTESRLAGGGNEQFF. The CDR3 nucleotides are TGTGCCAGCACCGAATCAAGACTAGCGGGAGGGGGCAATGAGCAGTTCTTC.

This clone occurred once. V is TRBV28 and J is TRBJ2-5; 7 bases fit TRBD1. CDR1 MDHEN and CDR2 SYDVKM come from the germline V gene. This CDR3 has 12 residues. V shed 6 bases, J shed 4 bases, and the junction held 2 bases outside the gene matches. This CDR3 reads CASSSGGETQYF. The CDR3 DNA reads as TGTGCCAGCAGCTCAGGGGGAGAGACCCAGTACTTC.